One sample yielded the 18 T cell receptor beta chains listed below, sequenced in a study of T cell repertoires in cytomegalovirus infection. MiXCR was run by TCRdb on the reads, yielding one entry per CDR3 protein. The sample carries approximately 160,000 distinct CDR3 sequences, approximately 17% recorded once. The material sequenced was CD8+ T cells from PBMCs. These TCRs come from a human donor in good health (CMV status not recorded). Some clones in this sample may be carry-over from other donors' samples.

The chain recombines TRBV29-1 with TRBJ1-1, with TRBD1 identical over 7 bases. This CDR3 spans 13 amino acids. Germline V lookup: CDR1 SQVTM, CDR2 ANQGSEA. With 5 bases clipped from V and 5 bases from J, the junction kept 8 bases outside the gene matches. The CDR3 DNA reads as TGCAGCGTTCCCGAGACAGGGATTACTGAAGCTTTCTTT. As protein: CSVPETGITEAFF.

This clonotype showed up just a few times. The rearrangement uses TRBV6-2 or TRBV6-3 and TRBJ2-7, with D perhaps matching TRBD2 (6 bases). Trimming removed 8 bases at V and 1 base at J, with 6 bases between. CDR1 MNHEY and CDR2 SVGEGT come from the germline V gene. The CDR3 extends over 11 amino acids. As DNA, the CDR3 is TGTGCCAGCGGACTATCCTACGAGCAGTACTTC. Translated, it gives CASGLSYEQYF.

V usage is TRBV7-2 and J usage is TRBJ2-7; 7 bases map to TRBD2. The CDR3 is 17 amino acids. The germline CDR1 and CDR2 sequences are SGHTA and FQGNSA. Trimming cost V 8 bases and J 3 bases; bases outside gene matches: 19. The CDR3 reads CASGHPAWEGPDYEQYF. CDR3 DNA: TGTGCCAGCGGGCACCCAGCGTGGGAGGGCCCGGACTACGAGCAGTACTTC.

A word on this clonotype: A much more abundant neighbour one base away suggests this may be a read error. Because it lacks the conserved phenylalanine or tryptophan at the end, this CDR3 is likely a read error. The chain couples TRBV11-2 to TRBJ1-6; D is unclear. Trimming shortened V by 0 bases and J by 9 bases, and 12 bases separated the two germline ends. This CDR3 is 15 amino acids long. The germline CDR1 and CDR2 sequences are SGHAT and FQNNGV. CDR3 nucleotide sequence: TGTGCCAGCAGCTTAGAAGATCGTACGATTTCACCCCTCCACTTA. Translation: CASSLEDRTISPLHL.

The chain links TRBV7-2 to TRBJ2-7; 7 nucleotides line up with TRBD2. Per the germline V gene, CDR1 is SGHTA and CDR2 is FQGNSA. This CDR3 contains 15 residues. J lost 10 bases, V lost 1 base, and 13 bases had no gene match. The CDR3 nucleotides read TGTGCCAGCAGCTTAGGGGGGGGTACGGGGAGCGAACAGTACTTC. This gives the protein CASSLGGGTGSEQYF.

This clonotype has at least ten counts. The rearrangement uses TRBV5-1 and TRBJ2-1; D is undetermined. The germline CDR1 and CDR2 sequences are SGHRS and YFSETQ. CDR3 size: 12 residues. Trimming shortened V by 0 bases and J by 7 bases, and 5 bases separated the two germline ends. The CDR3 spells CASSLASNEQFF. Written as DNA, the CDR3 is TGCGCCAGCAGCTTGGCCAGTAATGAGCAGTTCTTC. The variable domain in full, with the rest retrieved from reference TRBV5-1 and TRBJ2-1, is KAGVTQTPRYLIKTRGQQVTLSCSPISGHRSVSWYQQTPGQGLQFLFEYFSETQRNKGNFPGRFSGRQFSNSRSEMNVSTLELGDSALYLCASSLASNEQFFGPGTRLTVL.

The V gene is TRBV20-1, the J gene TRBJ2-1; the D gene is possibly TRBD2 (6 bases). V was pared by 5 bases and J by 9 bases, with 17 bases between. The CDR3 extends over 13 amino acids. Germline loops: CDR1 DFQATT, CDR2 SNEGSKA (reference sequence). This CDR3 is CSALGRGKGEQFF. For the CDR3, the DNA is TGCAGTGCTTTGGGTCGGGGGAAGGGTGAGCAGTTCTTC.

Ten or more counts support this clonotype. The V gene is TRBV28, the J gene TRBJ1-6; D is uncertain. The germline CDR1 and CDR2 sequences are MDHEN and SYDVKM. The V end lost 1 base, the J end lost 2 bases, and 9 bases lay between the germline ends. The CDR3 loop spans 16 amino acids. DNA of the CDR3: TGTGCCAGCAGTTTATTGGAAGGAGCCTATAATTCACCCCTCCACTTT. This encodes CASSLLEGAYNSPLHF.

The chain uses TRBV3-1 and TRBJ2-7, with 7 positions matching TRBD2. The CDR3 extends over 16 amino acids. Trimming took 6 bases from V and 3 from J; bases not matched to a gene: 14. In germline, CDR1 is LGHDT, CDR2 YNNKEL (reference sequence). As DNA, the CDR3 is TGTGCCAGCAGTTCCCGACCGGGACGGGGGGACTACGAGCAGTACTTC. Translating gives CASSSRPGRGDYEQYF.

This clonotype was detected many times. The chain carries TRBV7-2 and TRBJ2-5; D is unresolved. This CDR3 contains 13 residues. From germline, CDR1 is SGHTA and CDR2 FQGNSA. Trimming cost V 1 base and J 2 bases, with 5 bases left between them. CDR3 in amino acids: CASSLVPQETQYF. The CDR3 DNA sequence: TGTGCCAGCAGCTTAGTTCCTCAAGAGACCCAGTACTTC. Variable domain in full (rest from reference TRBV7-2 and TRBJ2-5): GAGVSQSPSNKVTEKGKDVELRCDPISGHTALYWYRQSLGQGLEFLIYFQGNSAPDKSGLPSDRFSAERTGGSVSTLTIQRTQQEDSAVYLCASSLVPQETQYFGPGTRLLVL.

This clonotype was observed a few times. The gene calls are TRBV20-1 and TRBJ2-3; 7 bases fit TRBD2. There are 16 residues in the CDR3. The germline gives CDR1 DFQATT, CDR2 SNEGSKA (reference sequence). J lost 2 bases, V lost 0 bases, and 8 bases had no gene match. CDR3 amino acids: CSARDYSGTNTDTQYF. In DNA, the CDR3 is TGCAGTGCTAGAGATTATTCCGGGACTAACACAGATACGCAGTATTTT.

This clonotype was found a few times. V gene TRBV29-1 combines with J gene TRBJ1-1; D is undetermined. Trimming stripped 4 bases from V and 3 bases from J, with 15 bases between. The CDR3 sequence is 14 residues long. Germline V gene data show CDR1 as SQVTM and CDR2 as ANQGSEA. CDR3 region: CSVALVGPDTEAFF. As DNA, the CDR3 is TGCAGCGTTGCCCTCGTCGGCCCCGACACTGAAGCTTTCTTT.

This clonotype was picked up a small number of times. The rearrangement links TRBV7-2 to TRBJ1-6, with no clear D. Deletions cut 2 bases from V and 2 bases from J, with 10 bases between. Germline CDR1 is SGHTA and CDR2 is FQGNSA. CDR3 length equals 16 residues. CDR3 bases: TGTGCCAGCAGCTTAAAACCGGGAGCCTATAATTCACCCCTCCACTTT. Its protein is CASSLKPGAYNSPLHF.

This clonotype was observed a few times. The chain recombines TRBV7-9 with TRBJ2-1, with D possibly matching TRBD2 (5 bases). This CDR3 region has 13 residues. Germline assignment: CDR1 SEHNR and CDR2 FQNEAQ (reference sequence). V was shortened by 5 bases and J by 6 bases, with 11 bases between the two germline ends. The CDR3 loop is CASSAGKRNEQFF. For the CDR3, the DNA is TGTGCCAGCAGCGCCGGGAAGCGCAATGAGCAGTTCTTC.

There are many counts of this clonotype. The J gene is TRBJ1-2, the V gene TRBV12-5, with D possibly being TRBD1 (5 bases). The V gene's germline CDR1 is LGHNT and CDR2 FRNRAP. The germline V and J ends were trimmed by 6 bases and 6 bases, with 17 bases remaining between them. The CDR3 covers 14 residues. The CDR3, as DNA: TGTGCTAGTGGCGATACAGGAGGGATTAATGGCTACACCTTC. It specifies CASGDTGGINGYTF.

This clonotype occurred a few times. The V and J genes are TRBV7-2 and TRBJ2-5; 8 bases align to TRBD2. The CDR3 extends over 15 amino acids. Germline-derived CDR1 and CDR2 are SGHTA and FQGNSA. V dropped 5 bases and J dropped 4; count of bases not matched to a gene: 9. The CDR3 reads CASSTSGAGVETQYF. The CDR3 DNA reads TGTGCCAGCAGCACCAGTGGAGCGGGGGTAGAGACCCAGTACTTC.

The chain joins TRBV6-2 or TRBV6-3 to TRBJ1-1; D gene unclear. CDR3 length: 14 amino acids. V was clipped by 2 bases and J by 2 bases, with 9 bases between them. The germline CDR1 and CDR2 sequences are MNHEY and SVGEGT. The CDR3 is CASSYGEFNTEAFF. The CDR3 coding sequence is TGTGCCAGCAGTTACGGGGAGTTTAACACTGAAGCTTTCTTT.

The chain employs TRBV7-9 and TRBJ2-7; D is perhaps TRBD1 or TRBD2 (5 bases each). Between the trimmed V and J ends, which lost 4 bases and 1 base, there was a span of 14 bases. The CDR3 consists of 15 residues. The V gene's germline CDR1 is SEHNR and CDR2 FQNEAQ (reference sequence). The CDR3 DNA sequence: TGTGCCAGCAGCTCATACCGGGACCCATCCTACGAGCAGTACTTC. It codes for CASSSYRDPSYEQYF.